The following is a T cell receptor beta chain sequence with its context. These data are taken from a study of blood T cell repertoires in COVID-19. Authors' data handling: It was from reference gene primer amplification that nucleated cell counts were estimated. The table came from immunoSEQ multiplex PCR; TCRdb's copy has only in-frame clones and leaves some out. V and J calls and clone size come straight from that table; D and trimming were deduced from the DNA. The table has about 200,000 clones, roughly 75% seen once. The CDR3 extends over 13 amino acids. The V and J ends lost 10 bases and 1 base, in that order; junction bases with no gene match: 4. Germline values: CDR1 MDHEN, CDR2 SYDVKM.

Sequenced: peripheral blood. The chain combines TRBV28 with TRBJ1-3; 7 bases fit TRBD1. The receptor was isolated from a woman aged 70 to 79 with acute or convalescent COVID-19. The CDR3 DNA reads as TGTGCCACTCGACAGGGATCTGGAAACACCATATATTTT. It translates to CATRQGSGNTIYF.